One sample yielded the 2 T cell receptor beta chains listed below, sequenced in a study of early T cells in non-severe SARS-CoV-2 infection. From the 5' RACE reads, TCRdb called clonotypes with MiXCR, one entry per CDR3 protein. The table records some 40,000 distinct CDR3 sequences, 5.4% of them present only once. The source material was whole blood, sampled at baseline. Receptors originate from an adult who was a healthcare worker with PCR-confirmed SARS-CoV-2 infection or an uninfected control (not recorded which).

This clonotype was recorded only once. The chain couples TRBV20-1 to TRBJ2-3; D might be TRBD1 or TRBD2, each matching 5 bases. The ends were cut back, 3 bases at V and 1 base at J, with 14 bases in the middle. Germline CDR1 is DFQATT and CDR2 is SNEGSKA (reference sequence). CDR3 size: 15 residues. CDR3 residues: CSASPQGSGTDTQYF. The CDR3 DNA reads as TGCAGTGCTAGCCCCCAGGGTAGCGGCACAGATACGCAGTATTTT.

This clonotype has ten or more counts. V gene TRBV24-1 combines with J gene TRBJ1-1, with D unclear. The length of the CDR3 is 14 residues. Looked up from germline, CDR1 is KGHDR and CDR2 is SFDVKD. V lost 7 bases and J 11 bases, leaving 22 bases between the germline ends. CDR3 amino acids: CATRAGKAFVEAFF. The CDR3 nucleotides are TGTGCCACCAGGGCGGGGAAGGCATTTGTGGAGGCTTTCTTT.